The next 23 T cell receptor beta chains were all read from a single sample in a study of blood T cell repertoires in COVID-19. Sequenced by immunoSEQ multiplex PCR; TCRdb stores in-frame clones only, minus some. The sample lists 30,000 or so clones, 91% seen once, with roughly 5.7% in the top ten. The specimen sequenced was peripheral blood. Receptors originate from a human donor in a cohort sampled during active COVID-19.

The V and J genes are TRBV20-1 and TRBJ1-2; D possibly corresponds to TRBD1 (6 bases). The CDR3 contains 15 residues. Germline values: CDR1 DFQATT, CDR2 SNEGSKA (reference sequence). V gave up 3 bases and J gave up 0 bases, with 14 bases separating them. CDR3 residues: CSASPTGSSNYGYTF. The CDR3 coding sequence is TGCAGTGCTAGTCCGACAGGTTCCTCTAACTATGGCTACACCTTC.

This rearrangement joins TRBV19 to TRBJ2-2; D not resolved. The CDR3 consists of 13 residues. Per germline, CDR1 LNHDA and CDR2 SQIVND (reference sequence). Trimming removed 5 bases at V and 6 bases at J, with 10 bases between. CDR3 region: CASSLRASGELFF. The DNA for the CDR3 is TGTGCCAGTAGTTTGCGAGCGTCCGGGGAGCTGTTTTTT. Looking up the rest from reference TRBV19 and TRBJ2-2 gives the full variable domain: DGGITQSPKYLFRKEGQNVTLSCEQNLNHDAMYWYRQDPGQGLRLIYYSQIVNDFQKGDIAEGYSVSREKKESFPLTVTSAQKNPTAFYLCASSLRASGELFFGEGSRLTVL.

This chain links TRBV19 with TRBJ1-2; D uncertain. Germline assignment: CDR1 LNHDA and CDR2 SQIVND (reference sequence). The ends were cut back, 5 bases at V and 0 bases at J, with 16 bases in the middle. This CDR3 contains 16 residues. CDR3 loop: CASSLLDGRANYGYTF. The CDR3 DNA follows: TGTGCCAGTAGTCTGCTAGACGGGAGAGCTAACTATGGCTACACCTTC. Variable domain in full (rest from reference TRBV19 and TRBJ1-2): DGGITQSPKYLFRKEGQNVTLSCEQNLNHDAMYWYRQDPGQGLRLIYYSQIVNDFQKGDIAEGYSVSREKKESFPLTVTSAQKNPTAFYLCASSLLDGRANYGYTFGSGTRLTVV.

There are a few counts of this clone. The V call is TRBV6-1, the J call TRBJ1-5; D gene unclear. This CDR3 is built from 14 residues. The germline V and J ends were trimmed by 1 base and 0 bases, with 4 bases remaining between them. Germline assignment: CDR1 MNHNS and CDR2 SASEGT. CDR3 sequence: CASSEGYSNQPQHF. The CDR3 coding sequence is TGTGCCAGCAGTGAAGGCTATAGCAATCAGCCCCAGCATTTT.

This chain joins TRBV7-6 and TRBJ2-1, with a weak D call TRBD1 (5 bases). With 2 bases removed from V and 10 bases from J, the gap between germline ends came to 9 bases. This CDR3 region has 12 residues. Germline V gene data show CDR1 as SGHVS and CDR2 as FNYEAQ. CDR3 loop: CASSLRGDEQFF. For the CDR3, the DNA is TGTGCCAGCAGCTTAAGGGGTGACGAGCAGTTCTTC.

The V call is TRBV7-6, the J call TRBJ2-1, with a possible D match to TRBD2 (5 bases). The CDR3 covers 16 residues. V was clipped by 1 base and J by 6 bases, with 16 bases between them. Looked up from germline, CDR1 is SGHVS and CDR2 is FNYEAQ. CDR3 loop: CASSLEDWYKSNEQFF. DNA for the CDR3: TGTGCCAGCAGCTTAGAGGACTGGTACAAGTCCAATGAGCAGTTCTTC.

This chain uses TRBV12-3 or TRBV12-4 with TRBJ2-1; no clear D. Deletions cut 6 bases from V and 11 bases from J, with 14 bases between. This CDR3 has 12 amino acids. The CDR3 DNA is TGTGCCAGCAGCCTATCATCCAAGAAGCAGTTCTTC. This encodes CASSLSSKKQFF.

The rearrangement joins TRBV15 to TRBJ1-5, with a possible D match to TRBD1 (5 bases). V was cut by 5 bases and J by 6 bases, with 20 bases left in between. This CDR3 is 16 amino acids long. Germline loops: CDR1 LNHNV, CDR2 YYDKDF (reference sequence). CDR3 coding DNA: TGTGCCACCAGCCTTGACTCTGCAGGGTACGGTCAGCCCCAGCATTTT. This sequence encodes CATSLDSAGYGQPQHF.

V and J are TRBV18 and TRBJ2-5, with 7 positions matching TRBD2. The ends lost 8 bases at V and 1 base at J; junction bases unmatched: 4. CDR1 KGHSH and CDR2 LQKENI come from the germline V gene. This CDR3 is 13 amino acids long. CDR3 bases: TGTGCCAGCCACCGGGGGGTCCAAGAGACCCAGTACTTC. This sequence encodes CASHRGVQETQYF.

This clone has just one count. The V call is TRBV11-2, the J call TRBJ2-5; D might be TRBD1 (5 bases). From germline, CDR1 is SGHAT and CDR2 FQNNGV. V was cut by 3 bases and J by 5 bases, with 10 bases left in between. The CDR3 is 13 amino acids. CDR3 in DNA: TGTGCCAGCAGCTTGGGGCAGATCGAGACCCAGTACTTC. Protein: CASSLGQIETQYF.

The V call is TRBV19, the J call TRBJ2-1; 11 nucleotides align to TRBD1. The J segment lost 8 bases and the V segment lost 4 bases, leaving 4 bases of the junction unmatched. The germline CDR1 and CDR2 sequences are LNHDA and SQIVND (reference sequence). This CDR3 is built from 14 residues. CDR3 sequence: CASSRGTGGDEQFF. The CDR3 bases are TGTGCCAGTAGTAGGGGGACAGGGGGAGATGAGCAGTTCTTC. Full variable domain (remainder filled in from reference TRBV19 and TRBJ2-1): DGGITQSPKYLFRKEGQNVTLSCEQNLNHDAMYWYRQDPGQGLRLIYYSQIVNDFQKGDIAEGYSVSREKKESFPLTVTSAQKNPTAFYLCASSRGTGGDEQFFGPGTRLTVL.

The chain combines TRBV3-1 (or the pseudogene TRBV3-2) with TRBJ1-2, with D perhaps TRBD1 (5 bases). This CDR3 comprises 14 residues. CDR1 and CDR2 from the germline V gene are LGHDT and YNNKEL (reference sequence). Trimming left V 0 bases short and J 6 bases short, with 11 bases between. CDR3 nucleotides: TGTGCCAGCAGCCAAGATACGGGGGGGAATGGCTACACCTTC. Translating it yields CASSQDTGGNGYTF.

The chain uses TRBV10-3 and TRBJ1-3; TRBD1 aligns across 9 bases. The length of the CDR3 is 15 residues. Germline loops: CDR1 ENHRY, CDR2 SYGVKD. Unmatched junction bases numbered 3, after V lost 3 bases and J lost 3 bases. CDR3 nucleotide sequence: TGTGCCATCAGTGAAGGACAGGGGTATGGAAACACCATATATTTT. As protein: CAISEGQGYGNTIYF.

V is TRBV28 and J is TRBJ2-1; possible D gene TRBD1, 6 bases. In germline, CDR1 is MDHEN, CDR2 SYDVKM. V gave up 2 bases and J gave up 0 bases, with 8 bases separating them. The CDR3 covers 15 residues. The DNA for the CDR3 is TGTGCCAGCAGTTTAACAGGGAGCTCCTACAATGAGCAGTTCTTC. Translation gives CASSLTGSSYNEQFF.

The chain links TRBV12-3 or TRBV12-4 to TRBJ1-2, with TRBD1 identical over 7 bases. The CDR3 extends over 13 amino acids. The J segment lost 5 bases and the V segment lost 5 bases, leaving 5 bases of the junction unmatched. CDR3 residues: CASSLRTGYGYTF. As DNA, the CDR3 is TGTGCCAGCAGTCTAAGGACAGGATATGGCTACACCTTC.

This chain connects TRBV4-1 to TRBJ1-3; D gene uncertain. The V gene lost 4 bases and the J gene lost 4 bases, with 11 bases spanning the gap. CDR3 length: 14 amino acids. In germline, CDR1 is MGHRA, CDR2 YSYEKL. The CDR3 DNA is TGCGCCAGCAGCCCCCCACTGAAGGGAAACACCATATATTTT. Protein product: CASSPPLKGNTIYF.

This clone was detected only once. This chain links TRBV25-1 with TRBJ2-1, with TRBD1 as a possible D gene (6 bases). This CDR3 has 14 residues. Trimming left V 6 bases short and J 8 bases short, with 17 bases between. The germline V gene has CDR1 MGHDK and CDR2 SYGVNS. This CDR3 reads CASSAPTGVDEQFF. In DNA, the CDR3 is TGTGCCAGCAGCGCCCCGACAGGCGTAGATGAGCAGTTCTTC.

This chain joins TRBV28 and TRBJ2-3; TRBD1 might be the D (8 bases). The length of the CDR3 is 19 residues. V dropped 2 bases and J dropped 0 bases, with 21 bases sitting between them. Germline values: CDR1 MDHEN, CDR2 SYDVKM. This CDR3 is CASSLVVGGQGASTDTQYF. The DNA of the CDR3 is TGTGCCAGCAGTTTAGTAGTCGGGGGGCAGGGGGCGAGCACAGATACGCAGTATTTT.

V usage is TRBV3-1 (or the pseudogene TRBV3-2) and J usage is TRBJ2-7; TRBD2 agrees at 13 bases. Germline assignment: CDR1 LGHDT and CDR2 YNNKEL (reference sequence). The CDR3 spans 14 residues. V lost 4 bases to trimming and J lost 8 bases; unmatched junction nucleotides: 5. The CDR3 reads CASSRGTSGMKQYV. CDR3 nucleotide sequence: TGTGCCAGCAGCCGAGGGACTAGCGGGATGAAGCAGTACGTC.

This rearrangement joins TRBV6-1 to TRBJ1-5, with a tentative D call TRBD1 (5 bases). V shed 3 bases and J shed 4 bases, with 19 bases lying between them. The CDR3 sequence is 17 residues long. Germline V gives CDR1 MNHNS, CDR2 SASEGT. CDR3 amino acids: CASSDSRWVGTNQPQHF. DNA for the CDR3: TGTGCCAGCAGTGACAGTCGATGGGTAGGGACTAATCAGCCCCAGCATTTT.

The CDR3: CASSQLLAAGRTDTQYF. The CDR3 DNA reads as TGTGCCAGCAGCCAACTACTTGCCGCGGGAAGGACAGATACGCAGTATTTT. J is TRBJ2-3 and V is TRBV4-2; maybe TRBD2 (6 bases). The CDR3 spans 17 residues. Per germline, CDR1 LGHNA and CDR2 YNFKEQ. V lost 2 bases and J 3 bases, leaving 18 bases between the germline ends.

The chain employs TRBV18 and TRBJ1-2; 9 bases agree with TRBD1. There are 13 residues in the CDR3. The V gene's germline CDR1 is KGHSH and CDR2 LQKENI. Losses at the gene ends were 6 bases for V and 8 bases for J; bases not matched to a gene: 7. This CDR3 reads CASSSGQGSGYTF. The CDR3 DNA reads as TGTGCCAGCTCGTCGGGACAGGGAAGCGGCTACACCTTC.

This clone came up a few times. V and J are TRBV11-2 and TRBJ2-7; D gene unclear. The CDR3 has 11 residues. Germline loops: CDR1 SGHAT, CDR2 FQNNGV. V dropped 5 bases and J dropped 7 bases, with 9 bases sitting between them. CDR3 loop: CASSQSLEQYV. CDR3 bases: TGTGCCAGCAGCCAAAGCCTGGAGCAGTACGTC.